The entry below describes one T cell receptor beta chain. There are 17 residues in the CDR3. J gave up 7 bases and V 1 base, and 7 bases lay outside the gene matches. In germline, CDR1 is SGHRS, CDR2 YFSETQ. The data belong to a study of human thymus T cells. This table comes from immunoSEQ multiplex PCR, and its TCRdb copy is limited to in-frame clones, with some not included. Counted here are 35,000 to 45,000 clones, 90% to 95% occurring once; the ten biggest clones make up about 0.12%. The specimen was blood. The receptor was derived from a boy under two years old with a congenital heart defect but otherwise immunologically healthy. This chain uses TRBV5-1 with TRBJ2-1; 14 bases map to TRBD2. CDR3 amino acids: CASSLRLAGGPSNEQFF. In nucleotides, the CDR3 is TGCGCCAGCAGCTTGAGACTAGCGGGGGGGCCGTCAAATGAGCAGTTCTTC.